This TCR beta chain came from a study of shared clonotypes between healthy human individuals (TCRdb year 2020). About the study as a whole: The cohort comprised a couple of women and a few men aged 18 to 49 years. The study deeply sequenced blood TCR repertoires of five healthy adults to estimate repertoire size and the extent of clonotype sharing between individuals. Different laboratories and diverse techniques were used to prepare libraries and sequence TCR repertoires, to increase sequencing depth and limit assay-specific biases. Leukapheresis yielded between about 0.94 and 8.9 billion PBMCs per donor.

Donors were healthy HIV-negative adults with no recently reported acute infections or vaccinations. All donors were Caucasian adults living in Nashville, Tennessee, USA. For unsorted samples, tens of millions of PBMCs were counted and genomic DNA was extracted with the QIAamp DNA Blood Mini kit. Blood was collected by leukapheresis, and PBMCs were isolated by Ficoll-Histopaque density gradient centrifugation and then cryopreserved in liquid nitrogen vapor phase. The paper as a whole reports these results and caveats: Only blood was sampled, and tissue TCR repertoires likely differ from those in blood. Because the study included only a small number of donors, the genetic and exposure-history diversity represented was limited. Pairwise subsampling led to the expectation that sequencing depth would affect the degree of clonotype sharing among donors.

Concerning this clone: No antigen is known for it. The sample holds no much larger clone one base away, and base qualities are not on file.

TCR CDR3 regions were amplified from genomic DNA by multiplex PCR using the deep immunoSEQ assay. Extracted genomic DNA from each cell subset was distributed evenly across all wells of several immunoSEQ 96-well plates, and each plate was treated as a replicate. For unsorted PBMC, roughly 270 ng genomic DNA, equal to around 30,000 T cell genomes, was loaded into each replicate PCR. Unsorted PBMC genomic DNA was sequenced across ten immunoSEQ deep assay plates. Purified libraries were measured with a Qubit 3.0 fluorometer, size-checked on a Bioanalyzer 2100, and measured again with the KAPA Library Quantification kit. Every immunoSEQ 96-well plate was sequenced on a separate single-read 150-cycle Illumina NextSeq 550 flow cell. From the authors' description of their analysis: Because the immunoSEQ output held only junctional sequences and lacked quality scores, the filtering could not match the filtering applied to full-length reads. To assign V/J genes and CDR3, sequences were annotated using PyIR, a Python wrapper for IgBLAST v1.9, with IMGT germline references. Reads with weak V/J assignments (E-value above 1e-6), missing CDR3, stop codons, out-of-frame junctions, or ambiguous translated residues were removed. V3J clonotypes were defined by identical inferred V gene, J gene, and CDR3 amino acid sequence. Percentage overlap between repertoires was calculated by dividing the number of shared unique clonotypes by the size of the smaller repertoire. Three approaches were used to assess repertoire richness: RTK rarefaction, the Chao1 estimator, and Recon v2.1 estimates of unobserved clonotypes. TCRdb limited this immuneACCESS table to in-frame rearrangements with V and J called. A share of clones is missing; checked studies link under half to unresolved V genes, and the rest is unexplained. V, J and clone size reflect that table, while D and trimming were determined from the DNA. The sample table records roughly 500,000 clones; roughly four fifths of these occur just once. Approximately 12% of the sample is held by the ten biggest clonotypes.

CDR1 and CDR2 are read off the germline V gene as SQVTM and ANQGSEA. From the cysteine up to the phenylalanine, the CDR3 has a length of 13 residues. Only the CDR3 portion is preserved as DNA: 39 bases, with reading frame beginning at the first base. V is trimmed back by 2 bases and J by 6 bases, and the junction contains 6 bases that no gene match accounts for. The TCR was taken from a middle-aged woman in good health. Some clones in this sample may be carry-over from other donors' samples. The rearrangement joined TRBV29-1 to TRBJ2-7; 8 of the junction bases match TRBD2. The material sequenced was PBMCs. The CDR3 loop reads CSVENSGASEQYF. The nucleotide sequence is TGCAGCGTTGAAAATAGCGGGGCCTCCGAGCAGTACTTC.